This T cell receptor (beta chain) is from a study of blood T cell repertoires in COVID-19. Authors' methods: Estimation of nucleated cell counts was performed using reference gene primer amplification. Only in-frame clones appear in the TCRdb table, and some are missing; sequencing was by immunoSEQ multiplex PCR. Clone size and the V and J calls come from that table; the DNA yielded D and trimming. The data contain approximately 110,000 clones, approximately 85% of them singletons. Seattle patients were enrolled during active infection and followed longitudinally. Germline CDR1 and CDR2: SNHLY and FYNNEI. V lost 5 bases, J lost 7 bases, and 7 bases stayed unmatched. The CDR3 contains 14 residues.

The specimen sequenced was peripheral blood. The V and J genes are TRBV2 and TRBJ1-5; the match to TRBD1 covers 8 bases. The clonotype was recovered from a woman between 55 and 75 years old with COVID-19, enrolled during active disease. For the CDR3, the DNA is TGTGCCAGCAGTTATGGACAGGGCGGCCAGCCCCAGCATTTT. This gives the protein CASSYGQGGQPQHF.